The 24 T cell receptor beta chains below all came from one sample that was sequenced in a study of breast tumors, draining lymph nodes, adjacent tissues. TCRdb redid the calling of the multiplex PCR reads with MiXCR, one entry per CDR3 protein. This sample has approximately 60,000 distinct CDR3 sequences, with around 52% found just once. The sample consisted of breast tumor tissue. These receptors originate from a female donor with breast cancer. Some clones in this sample may be carry-over from other donors' samples.

This clonotype was found many times. CDR3 nucleotide sequence: TGCAGTGCTAGAGCTCTGGGCGGGGCGGGGGAGACCCAGTACTTC. It encodes CSARALGGAGETQYF. The chain is built from TRBV20-1 and TRBJ2-5; D may be TRBD2 (6 bases). The CDR3 is 15 residues long. The germline V and J ends were trimmed by 1 base and 5 bases, with 17 bases remaining between them. CDR1 and CDR2 from the germline V gene are DFQATT and SNEGSKA (reference sequence).

J is TRBJ1-4 and V is TRBV12-3 or TRBV12-4; D is ambiguous. The CDR3 spans 12 residues. V was clipped by 5 bases and J by 5 bases, with 6 bases between them. The CDR3 nucleotides are TGTGCCAGCAGTCCAAGGAATGAAAAACTGTTTTTT. Protein sequence: CASSPRNEKLFF.

The genes are TRBV7-2 and TRBJ1-1, with D unresolved. The CDR3 is 16 residues long. Trimming removed 4 bases at V and 0 bases at J, with 15 bases between. CDR1 SGHTA and CDR2 FQGNSA come from the germline V gene. CDR3 nucleotide sequence: TGTGCCAGCAGCTCGAGTCGCCGGGCCTTGAACACTGAAGCTTTCTTT. This codes for CASSSSRRALNTEAFF.

This clonotype was counted many times. The V gene is TRBV3-1, the J gene TRBJ2-7; D remains ambiguous. This CDR3 is built from 13 residues. V was cut by 4 bases and J by 6 bases, with 13 bases left in between. CDR1 is LGHDT, CDR2 YNNKEL, per germline (reference sequence). The CDR3 reads CASSPVRLGEQYF. CDR3 sequence (DNA): TGTGCCAGCAGCCCCGTAAGGTTGGGCGAGCAGTACTTC.

The chain joins TRBV7-8 to TRBJ2-5, with D unclear. The germline V and J ends were trimmed by 3 bases and 5 bases, with 7 bases remaining between them. CDR3 length: 12 residues. Germline CDR1 is SGHVS and CDR2 is FQNEAQ. CDR3 region: CASSFSWETQYF. The CDR3 nucleotides are TGTGCCAGCAGCTTTTCTTGGGAGACCCAGTACTTC.

The J gene is TRBJ2-1, the V gene TRBV12-3 or TRBV12-4; 10 bases are a match to TRBD2. The ends lost 7 bases at V and 8 bases at J; junction bases unmatched: 5. The length of the CDR3 is 13 residues. The CDR3 DNA follows: TGTGCCAGCAAGGGGACTAGCGTCCATGAGCAGTTCTTC. Encoded protein: CASKGTSVHEQFF.

The CDR3 spells CASSIARGYEQYF. The CDR3 nucleotides are TGTGCCAGTAGTATCGCCAGGGGATACGAGCAGTACTTC. This sequence joins TRBV19 and TRBJ2-7; D is possibly TRBD1 (6 bases). Per germline, CDR1 LNHDA and CDR2 SQIVND (reference sequence). The V and J ends lost 3 bases and 4 bases respectively, with 10 bases between them. The CDR3 extends over 13 amino acids.

This clonotype is a singleton in its sample. The chain links TRBV7-2 to TRBJ1-4, with D uncertain. The ends were cut back, 5 bases at V and 7 bases at J, with 17 bases in the middle. This CDR3 spans 15 amino acids. Germline CDR1 is SGHTA and CDR2 is FQGNSA. CDR3 protein: CASSPPSSKAEKLFF. The CDR3 nucleotides read TGTGCCAGCAGCCCCCCGTCCTCTAAGGCTGAAAAACTGTTTTTT. The variable domain in full, completed from reference TRBV7-2 and TRBJ1-4, reads GAGVSQSPSNKVTEKGKDVELRCDPISGHTALYWYRQSLGQGLEFLIYFQGNSAPDKSGLPSDRFSAERTGGSVSTLTIQRTQQEDSAVYLCASSPPSSKAEKLFFGSGTQLSVL.

The rearrangement uses TRBV7-2 and TRBJ1-4; 7 nucleotides line up with TRBD1. Germline lookup yields CDR1 SGHTA and CDR2 FQGNSA. The CDR3 is 17 residues long. Germline trimming cut 3 bases from V and 5 bases from J; bases unmatched to any gene: 12. Here the CDR3 reads CASSFLPGTVYNEKLFF. CDR3 nucleotides: TGTGCCAGCAGCTTCCTCCCCGGGACAGTCTACAATGAAAAACTGTTTTTT.

A note on this clonotype: The junction does not match germline at one end; this may be a read error. The V and J genes are TRBV11-2 and TRBJ1-2; D ambiguous. The CDR3 consists of 16 residues. Germline-derived CDR1 and CDR2 are SGHAT and FQNNGV. The DNA for the CDR3 is TGTGCCAGCAGCTCCAACTTAGTCCCTTCCTGGAGTGGCTATACCTTC. It yields the protein CASSSNLVPSWSGYTF.

Ten or more counts support this clonotype. A much more abundant neighbour one base away suggests this may be a read error. The genes are TRBV7-6 and TRBJ2-5, with D possibly called TRBD1 or TRBD2 (6 bases each). The CDR3 loop spans 15 amino acids. Germline-derived CDR1 and CDR2 are SGHVS and FNYEAQ. This chain's CDR3 is CASSLDEAEGETQHF. In DNA, the CDR3 is TGTGCCAGCAGCTTAGACGAGGCGGAGGGGGAGACCCAGCACTTC.

The chain links TRBV7-2 to TRBJ1-6; perhaps TRBD1 as D (6 bases). V lost 1 base, J lost 13 bases, and 32 bases lay in between. The CDR3 runs 20 residues. Germline V gives CDR1 SGHTA, CDR2 FQGNSA. The CDR3 sequence is CASSLEVLVGTGGYNQPLHF. CDR3 in DNA: TGTGCCAGCAGCTTAGAAGTATTGGTGGGTACGGGGGGCTACAATCAGCCCCTCCACTTT.

Ten or more counts support this clonotype. The chain links TRBV20-1 to TRBJ1-1; D is unclear. V gave up 5 bases and J gave up 4 bases, with 17 bases separating them. The germline V gene has CDR1 DFQATT and CDR2 SNEGSKA (reference sequence). The CDR3 length is 14 residues. The CDR3: CSAPPGGPGTEAFF. CDR3 sequence (DNA): TGCAGTGCTCCCCCGGGTGGGCCGGGCACTGAAGCTTTCTTT.

The V call is TRBV7-9, the J call TRBJ2-5; D may be TRBD1 (8 bases). The CDR3 is 20 residues long. The germline V gene encodes CDR1 SEHNR and CDR2 FQNEAQ (reference sequence). V was shortened by 0 bases and J by 5 bases, with 28 bases between the two germline ends. The CDR3 region is CASSLARTGSSGVGRETQYF. The CDR3 nucleotides read TGTGCCAGCAGCTTAGCGCGGACAGGGTCGAGCGGGGTAGGTCGGGAGACCCAGTACTTC.

This clonotype was counted at least ten times. A read error is possible here, since a much larger clone lies one base away. The V call is TRBV12-5, the J call TRBJ2-3; D possibly corresponds to TRBD2 (5 bases). Per the germline V gene, CDR1 is LGHNT and CDR2 is FRNRAP. V was cut by 3 bases and J by 3 bases, with 22 bases left in between. The CDR3 loop spans 18 amino acids. The CDR3 loop is CASGFVRADSVVTDTQYF. CDR3 bases: TGTGCTAGTGGTTTCGTACGAGCGGATTCGGTAGTAACAGATACGCAGTATTTT.

Here the CDR3 DNA reads TGTGCCAGCAGTGTAACCATAGCGGGGTTCGACGTAGAGACCCAGTACTTC. It codes for CASSVTIAGFDVETQYF. This chain joins TRBV2 and TRBJ2-5; 8 bases are a match to TRBD2. This CDR3 has 17 amino acids. Unmatched junction bases numbered 14, after V lost 4 bases and J lost 4 bases. Germline CDR1 and CDR2: SNHLY and FYNNEI.

This chain connects TRBV30 to TRBJ2-7, with 8 bases lining up with TRBD1. V lost 0 bases, J lost 2 bases, and 0 bases stayed unmatched. CDR1 is GTSNPN, CDR2 SVGIG, per germline (reference sequence). The CDR3 has 13 residues. CDR3 DNA: TGTGCCTGGAGTGTACAGGGGGCCTACGAGCAGTACTTC. This gives the protein CAWSVQGAYEQYF.

As to this clonotype: At one end, the junction sequence differs from germline, possibly due to a read error. This chain joins TRBV5-1 and TRBJ1-6; possibly TRBD1 for D (6 bases). Per the germline V gene, CDR1 is SGHRS and CDR2 is YFSETQ. The CDR3 sequence is 14 residues long. The CDR3 protein is CAGSGGGQNSPLHF. In DNA form, the CDR3 reads TGCGCCGGCAGTGGAGGGGGTCAAAATTCCCCCCTCCACTTT. The whole variable domain, filled in from reference TRBV5-1 and TRBJ1-6, reads KAGVTQTPRYLIKTRGQQVTLSCSPISGHRSVSWYQQTPGQGLQFLFEYFSETQRNKGNFPGRFSGRQFSNSRSEMNVSTLELGDSALYLCAGSGGGQNSPLHFGNGTRLTVT.

This chain joins TRBV9 and TRBJ1-3; D may be TRBD1 (6 bases). V lost 3 bases and J lost 4, with 14 bases in between. The CDR3 has 15 residues. Germline lookup yields CDR1 SGDLS and CDR2 YYNGEE. The CDR3 loop is CASSDDRIAGNTIYF. CDR3 nucleotide sequence: TGTGCCAGCAGCGACGACAGGATAGCGGGAAACACCATATATTTT.

The sample holds many counts of this clonotype. The chain couples TRBV11-2 to TRBJ1-6; D not certain. From germline, CDR1 is SGHAT and CDR2 FQNNGV. Trimming removed 5 bases from V and 9 bases from J, with 14 bases in between. This CDR3 is built from 14 residues. The CDR3 is CASSVWTRTSPLHF. Written as DNA, the CDR3 is TGTGCCAGCAGCGTCTGGACCAGAACTTCACCCCTCCACTTT.

Concerning this clonotype itself: Germline is not matched at one junction end, which may reflect a read error. The chain has TRBV5-1 and TRBJ1-2, with 11 positions matching TRBD1. Germline V gene data show CDR1 as SGHRS and CDR2 as YFSETQ. The CDR3 runs to 13 residues. This CDR3 reads CASRTGGADGHTF. CDR3 in DNA: TGCGCCAGCCGGACAGGGGGCGCGGATGGCCACACCTTC.

This clonotype has only a few counts. The rearrangement links TRBV12-3 or TRBV12-4 to TRBJ1-5, with D unclear. CDR3 length: 13 amino acids. V lost 3 bases and J 11 bases, leaving 14 bases between the germline ends. The CDR3 loop is CASSFGTSKTQHF. CDR3 bases: TGTGCCAGCAGTTTTGGAACGTCCAAGACCCAGCATTTT.

This clonotype has ten or more counts. The CDR3 DNA reads TGTGCCAGCACCGTCCCTGGGGGGGGGGGAAATACGCAGTATTTT. Translation: CASTVPGGGGNTQYF. V usage is TRBV2 and J usage is TRBJ2-3; 7 bases agree with TRBD2. J was trimmed by 7 bases and V by 7 bases; bases with no gene match: 14. Germline assignment: CDR1 SNHLY and CDR2 FYNNEI. CDR3 length: 15 amino acids.

This clonotype was picked up many times. The V gene is TRBV7-8, the J gene TRBJ2-1, with TRBD1 identical over 10 bases. Trimming took 6 bases from V and 2 from J; bases not matched to a gene: 7. CDR3 length equals 16 residues. Germline V CDR1 and CDR2: SGHVS, FQNEAQ. As DNA, the CDR3 is TGTGCCAGCAGTAAGGGGGGACAGGGGACCTACAATGAGCAGTTCTTC. This encodes CASSKGGQGTYNEQFF.